This T cell receptor (beta chain) was identified in a study of early T cells in non-severe SARS-CoV-2 infection. Study information: Unsorted whole blood bulk RNA was sequenced, with unpaired chains. Study-wide points: Anti-spike CD8 specificities were favored by VDJdb matching, whose results missed private and CD4 specificities.

In germline, CDR1 is KGHSH, CDR2 LQKENI. V was cut by 2 bases and J by 0 bases, with 11 bases left in between. The CDR3 is 15 residues long. This clonotype was seen a handful of times. The antigen is undetermined. cDNA molecules, individually, were tagged with unique molecular identifiers. TCRdb re-analysed the 5' RACE reads in MiXCR, keeping a single row per CDR3 protein. The table shows tens of thousands of distinct CDR3 sequences, with over 6% occurring only once. Material: whole blood. The rearrangement links TRBV18 to TRBJ2-7; D tentatively fits TRBD1 or TRBD2 (6 bases each). The clonotype was recovered from an adult who was a healthcare worker with PCR-confirmed SARS-CoV-2 infection or an uninfected control (not recorded which). CDR3 DNA: TGTGCCAGCTCACCATTCGGGGGCCACTCCTACGAGCAGTACTTC. It is translated as CASSPFGGHSYEQYF.